These 26 T cell receptor beta chains were sequenced from one sample in a study of shared clonotypes between healthy human individuals. CD45RO negativity and positive selection for CCR7 defined naive CD8 cells, a population that excluded terminally differentiated effector memory CD45RA+ cells. This table comes from immunoSEQ multiplex PCR, and its TCRdb copy is limited to in-frame clones, with some not included. This table has more than 2 million clones, just under 95% appearing once. The sample comprised naive CD8+ T cells from PBMCs. The receptors were gathered from a man aged 18 to 30 in good health. Some clones in this sample may be carry-over from other donors' samples.

The rearrangement joins TRBV21-1 to TRBJ2-1. TRBV21-1 is reported as a pseudogene. This CDR3 is 14 amino acids long. The DNA for the CDR3 is TGTGCCAGCAGCAAAGAGGGTGTATACAATGAGCAGTTCTTC. This encodes CASSKEGVYNEQFF.

The chain joins TRBV28 to TRBJ2-1; 11 nucleotides match TRBD2. Germline assignment: CDR1 MDHEN and CDR2 SYDVKM. This CDR3 is built from 15 residues. Trimming at V came to 4 bases and at J to 10 bases, leaving 9 bases not matched to a gene. For the CDR3, the DNA is TGTGCCAGCAGTTCTAGCGGGAGGATAACAAACGAGCAGTTCTTC. Translated: CASSSSGRITNEQFF. Combining the CDR3 with reference TRBV28 and TRBJ2-1 gives the whole variable domain DVKVTQSSRYLVKRTGEKVFLECVQDMDHENMFWYRQDPGLGLRLIYFSYDVKMKEKGDIPEGYSVSREKKERFSLILESASTNQTSMYLCASSSSGRITNEQFFGPGTRLTVL.

The genes are TRBV5-1 and TRBJ2-7; 10 bases agree with TRBD1. From germline, CDR1 is SGHRS and CDR2 YFSETQ. V lost 4 bases and J lost 1; bases outside the gene matches: 14. This CDR3 is 18 amino acids long. Here the CDR3 DNA reads TGCGCCAGCAGCACCCCCGGGGACAGGGGAAAGAGGTCCTACGAGCAGTACTTC. Protein product: CASSTPGDRGKRSYEQYF. Using reference TRBV5-1 and TRBJ2-7 for the parts outside the CDR3, the full variable domain is KAGVTQTPRYLIKTRGQQVTLSCSPISGHRSVSWYQQTPGQGLQFLFEYFSETQRNKGNFPGRFSGRQFSNSRSEMNVSTLELGDSALYLCASSTPGDRGKRSYEQYFGPGTRLTVT.

This sequence joins TRBV9 and TRBJ1-4, with D hard to call. V gave up 1 base and J gave up 6 bases, with 10 bases separating them. CDR3 length: 14 residues. Germline CDR1 is SGDLS and CDR2 is YYNGEE. CDR3 loop: CASSVYRTDEKLFF. For the CDR3, the DNA is TGTGCCAGCAGCGTATATCGAACAGATGAAAAACTGTTTTTT.

CDR3 region: CASGTDYSNQPQHF. CDR3 DNA sequence: TGTGCCAGCGGGACGGATTATAGCAATCAGCCCCAGCATTTT. This sequence joins TRBV27 and TRBJ1-5, with D possibly matching TRBD1 (5 bases). Between the trimmed V and J ends, which lost 8 bases and 0 bases, there was a span of 11 bases. CDR1 is MNHEY, CDR2 SMNVEV, per germline (reference sequence). The CDR3 consists of 14 residues.

This clone is termed medium-sized. In the same sample, other DNA sequences code for this CDR3. The chain links TRBV28 to TRBJ1-5, with D possibly TRBD1 on 6 matching bases. The CDR3 runs to 13 residues. Germline-derived CDR1 and CDR2 are MDHEN and SYDVKM. Trimming stripped 7 bases from V and 2 bases from J, with 9 bases between. This CDR3 is CASKRQGNQPQHF. The CDR3 DNA is TGTGCCAGCAAAAGACAGGGCAATCAGCCCCAGCATTTT.

This sequence joins TRBV6-5 and TRBJ2-1, with TRBD2 matching 7 bases. The CDR3 sequence is 15 residues long. Germline values: CDR1 MNHEY, CDR2 SVGAGI. Trimming removed 2 bases from V and 6 bases from J; junction bases left unmatched: 7. The CDR3 loop is CASSYGLAARNEQFF. The CDR3 DNA sequence: TGTGCCAGCAGTTACGGCCTAGCGGCACGCAATGAGCAGTTCTTC.

The chain is built from TRBV9 and TRBJ2-6; no firm D call. Germline V gene sequence: CDR1 SGDLS, CDR2 YYNGEE. V gave up 5 bases and J gave up 1 base, with 10 bases separating them. The CDR3 covers 15 residues. Here the CDR3 reads CASRDSPSGANVLTF. The CDR3 DNA follows: TGTGCCAGCAGGGATTCCCCTTCTGGGGCCAACGTCCTGACTTTC.

V usage is TRBV19 and J usage is TRBJ1-1; TRBD1 is a possible D gene (5 bases). The length of the CDR3 is 11 residues. Trimming cost V 5 bases and J 10 bases, with 11 bases left between them. Per the germline V gene, CDR1 is LNHDA and CDR2 is SQIVND (reference sequence). The CDR3 DNA sequence: TGTGCCAGTAGTTTGGGGGACGGAGCTTTCTTT. Residues: CASSLGDGAFF.

The gene calls are TRBV6-5 and TRBJ1-2, with 11 bases that match TRBD1. In germline, CDR1 is MNHEY, CDR2 SVGAGI. CDR3 size: 14 residues. J gave up 8 bases and V 5 bases, and 7 bases lay outside the gene matches. CDR3 nucleotides: TGTGCCAGCAGTCCCGGACAGGGGGCAGGAGGCTACACCTTC. Its protein is CASSPGQGAGGYTF.

The chain joins TRBV25-1 to TRBJ1-1, with D possibly being TRBD1 (5 bases). The CDR3 has 15 amino acids. Germline V gives CDR1 MGHDK, CDR2 SYGVNS. Trimming took 1 base from V and 0 from J, leaving 9 bases between them. The CDR3 region has the DNA TGTGCCAGCAGTGAATCAGGGCCCTTGAACACTGAAGCTTTCTTT. It specifies CASSESGPLNTEAFF.

The J gene is TRBJ2-5, the V gene TRBV28; TRBD2 matches 9 bases. Germline trimming cut 6 bases from V and 0 bases from J; bases unmatched to any gene: 5. Germline V gives CDR1 MDHEN, CDR2 SYDVKM. The CDR3 length is 15 residues. CDR3 bases: TGTGCCAGCAGCCGGACTAGCGAGAACCAAGAGACCCAGTACTTC. Residues: CASSRTSENQETQYF.

This chain joins TRBV7-9 and TRBJ1-1, with D possibly being TRBD1 (6 bases). The CDR3 contains 17 residues. The V gene lost 5 bases and the J gene lost 0 bases, with 19 bases spanning the gap. Germline V gives CDR1 SEHNR, CDR2 FQNEAQ (reference sequence). In nucleotides, the CDR3 is TGTGCCAGCAGCCTATCGGAGACAGGAACCTTGAACACTGAAGCTTTCTTT. It is translated as CASSLSETGTLNTEAFF.

This chain links TRBV27 with TRBJ2-7; no clear D. CDR3 length: 14 amino acids. Germline loops: CDR1 MNHEY, CDR2 SMNVEV (reference sequence). Trimming cost V 5 bases and J 6 bases, with 17 bases left between them. Here the CDR3 reads CASSPTSDPAEQYF. CDR3 DNA: TGTGCCAGCAGTCCTACCTCCGACCCCGCCGAGCAGTACTTC.

This clone occurred once. Other DNA sequences within the sample encode an identical CDR3. The chain recombines TRBV7-3 with TRBJ2-1; 8 bases align to TRBD2. The CDR3 totals 15 residues. J gave up 4 bases and V 5 bases, and 7 bases lay outside the gene matches. Per the germline V gene, CDR1 is SGHTA and CDR2 is FQGTGA. Here the CDR3 DNA reads TGTGCCAGCAGCCTTCTAGCGGGTGTTTACAATGAGCAGTTCTTC. Translation gives CASSLLAGVYNEQFF.

This rearrangement joins TRBV2 to TRBJ1-3; no definite D call. The V end was cut by 0 bases, the J end by 0 bases, with 9 bases between. CDR3 size: 16 residues. The germline V gene encodes CDR1 SNHLY and CDR2 FYNNEI. The CDR3 spells CASSEAPQISGNTIYF. The CDR3 nucleotides read TGTGCCAGCAGTGAAGCGCCCCAGATCTCTGGAAACACCATATATTTT.

In nucleotides, the CDR3 is TGTGCCAGCAGTTTCTCGCAGGGTGGGGAAAAACTGTTTTTT. It is translated as CASSFSQGGEKLFF. The chain combines TRBV28 with TRBJ1-4; possible D gene TRBD1, 5 bases. Germline-derived CDR1 and CDR2 are MDHEN and SYDVKM. The CDR3 is 14 amino acids. With 3 bases removed from V and 8 bases from J, the gap between germline ends came to 13 bases. The variable domain in full, with the rest retrieved from reference TRBV28 and TRBJ1-4, is DVKVTQSSRYLVKRTGEKVFLECVQDMDHENMFWYRQDPGLGLRLIYFSYDVKMKEKGDIPEGYSVSREKKERFSLILESASTNQTSMYLCASSFSQGGEKLFFGSGTQLSVL.

The chain employs TRBV7-9 and TRBJ2-2; D ambiguous. This CDR3 contains 13 residues. The germline gives CDR1 SEHNR, CDR2 FQNEAQ (reference sequence). The V end lost 5 bases, the J end lost 5 bases, and 9 bases lay between the germline ends. The CDR3 here is CASSPPETGELFF. CDR3 nucleotide sequence: TGTGCCAGCAGCCCCCCAGAAACCGGGGAGCTGTTTTTT. Full variable domain (missing parts from reference TRBV7-9 and TRBJ2-2): DTGVSQNPRHKITKRGQNVTFRCDPISEHNRLYWYRQTLGQGPEFLTYFQNEAQLEKSRLLSDRFSAERPKGSFSTLEIQRTEQGDSAMYLCASSPPETGELFFGEGSRLTVL.

The chain has TRBV7-8 and TRBJ2-7; TRBD2 matches 12 bases. This CDR3 has 17 residues. Germline CDR1 is SGHVS and CDR2 is FQNEAQ. Unmatched junction bases numbered 13, after V lost 5 bases and J lost 5 bases. The DNA of the CDR3 is TGTGCCAGCAGCGTGGTGTATAGGACTAGCGGGATTGACGAGCAGTACTTC. Protein product: CASSVVYRTSGIDEQYF.

V and J are TRBV4-2 and TRBJ2-1, with 9 nucleotides matching TRBD2. The V and J ends lost 4 bases and 8 bases, in that order; junction bases with no gene match: 6. Germline V gives CDR1 LGHNA, CDR2 YNFKEQ. The CDR3 has 14 residues. The CDR3 DNA reads as TGTGCCAGCAGCCCGGGCGGGGGGGGCGATGAGCAGTTCTTC. Translation: CASSPGGGGDEQFF.

This clone came up once. V usage is TRBV27 and J usage is TRBJ2-7, with D tentatively TRBD2 (5 bases). The germline V gene encodes CDR1 MNHEY and CDR2 SMNVEV (reference sequence). This CDR3 contains 15 residues. The V end lost 1 base, the J end lost 3 bases, and 13 bases lay between the germline ends. CDR3 DNA sequence: TGTGCCAGCAGTTTATATCGGGGTAGCGACTACGAGCAGTACTTC. It is translated as CASSLYRGSDYEQYF.

The V and J genes are TRBV4-2 and TRBJ2-1; D is unclear. Trimming removed 1 base from V and 8 bases from J, with 15 bases in between. Germline values: CDR1 LGHNA, CDR2 YNFKEQ. The CDR3 sequence is 15 residues long. The CDR3 nucleotides read TGTGCCAGCAGCCAAGCCCAGACCGTAGGCGATGAGCAGTTCTTC. Residues: CASSQAQTVGDEQFF.

The J gene is TRBJ2-2, the V gene TRBV10-1; TRBD1 matches at 7 bases. Germline V CDR1 and CDR2: WNHNN, SYGVQD (reference sequence). CDR3 length: 14 amino acids. The V gene end was trimmed by 6 bases and the J gene end by 0 bases; junction bases not matched to a gene: 1. CDR3 protein: CASRTGPNTGELFF. In nucleotides, the CDR3 is TGCGCCAGCAGGACAGGGCCGAACACCGGGGAGCTGTTTTTT.

This chain connects TRBV28 to TRBJ2-7, with D perhaps matching TRBD2 (5 bases). Germline loops: CDR1 MDHEN, CDR2 SYDVKM. The V end lost 2 bases, the J end lost 4 bases, and 9 bases lay between the germline ends. The CDR3 contains 13 residues. The CDR3 nucleotides are TGTGCCAGCAGTTTACTTCGGGATTACGAGCAGTACTTC. This codes for CASSLLRDYEQYF.

The chain is built from TRBV5-6 and TRBJ2-5; 10 nucleotides align to TRBD2. The J segment lost 3 bases and the V segment lost 3 bases, leaving 8 bases of the junction unmatched. The CDR3 consists of 16 residues. Germline assignment: CDR1 SGHDT and CDR2 YYEEEE. CDR3 DNA: TGTGCCAGCAGCTCCCTCACTAGCGGGATTAAAGAGACCCAGTACTTC. It is translated as CASSSLTSGIKETQYF.

CDR3 in DNA: TGTGCCAGCGCCCTACGGATATACTACGAGCAGTACTTC. It codes for CASALRIYYEQYF. The J gene is TRBJ2-7, the V gene TRBV27; D ambiguous. V was pared by 8 bases and J by 3 bases, with 14 bases between. In germline, CDR1 is MNHEY, CDR2 SMNVEV (reference sequence). The CDR3 runs 13 residues.